The 11 T cell receptor beta chains presented below share a single source sample, sequenced in a study of post-analysis software for immune sequencing data. Findings and caveats of the study: Among four or five TRBV segments more frequent in patients than controls were TRBV5-6, TRBV5-1 and TRBV20-1.

Built from TCR beta cDNA, the libraries had unique molecular identifiers in them. MiXCR, run by TCRdb on the PCR reads, gives a single entry per CDR3 protein. The sample carries fewer than 850,000 distinct CDR3 sequences, roughly 27% recorded once. These receptors are not linked to any known antigen. The sequenced material came from blood. The receptor source for this set is a girl aged 10-17 years with multiple sclerosis.

This chain links TRBV29-1 with TRBJ2-7, with D possibly being TRBD1 (6 bases). Germline V CDR1 and CDR2: SQVTM, ANQGSEA. This CDR3 contains 13 residues. The germline V and J ends were trimmed by 2 bases and 6 bases, with 14 bases remaining between them. The CDR3 loop reads CSVEPGQFGEQYF. The DNA for the CDR3 is TGCAGCGTTGAACCAGGACAGTTCGGCGAGCAGTACTTC.

This clonotype was recorded a few times. The chain is built from TRBV20-1 and TRBJ1-5, with D hard to call. Trimming removed 5 bases from V and 1 base from J, with 15 bases in between. The CDR3 spans 15 residues. Germline values: CDR1 DFQATT, CDR2 SNEGSKA (reference sequence). The CDR3 sequence: CSALNLFGSNQPQHF. CDR3 DNA: TGCAGTGCTCTTAACCTCTTTGGAAGCAATCAGCCCCAGCATTTT.

The chain is built from TRBV7-9 and TRBJ2-1, with D perhaps TRBD2 (5 bases). Trimming left V 3 bases short and J 7 bases short, with 16 bases between. Germline-derived CDR1 and CDR2 are SEHNR and FQNEAQ (reference sequence). This CDR3 has 15 residues. CDR3 amino acids: CASSLLARGINEQFF. In DNA, the CDR3 is TGTGCCAGCAGCTTGTTGGCTAGAGGGATTAATGAGCAGTTCTTC.

This clonotype was seen repeatedly, ten times or more. The chain employs TRBV6-5 and TRBJ2-7; D ambiguous. Trimming removed 6 bases at V and 9 bases at J, with 15 bases between. This CDR3 region has 12 residues. CDR1 and CDR2 from the germline V gene are MNHEY and SVGAGI. The chain's CDR3 is CASSPGVGRQYF. CDR3 in DNA: TGTGCCAGCAGCCCCGGAGTAGGCCGGCAGTACTTC.

The chain employs TRBV27 and TRBJ2-3; 8 positions agree with TRBD2. Unmatched junction bases numbered 4, after V lost 0 bases and J lost 5 bases. The CDR3 runs 15 residues. From germline, CDR1 is MNHEY and CDR2 SMNVEV (reference sequence). CDR3 residues: CASSLSRGGRDTQYF. The CDR3 DNA is TGTGCCAGCAGTTTATCCCGGGGGGGCAGAGATACGCAGTATTTT.

This clonotype has ten or more counts. The V gene is TRBV29-1, the J gene TRBJ2-1; 8 nucleotides agree with TRBD1. The germline V gene encodes CDR1 SQVTM and CDR2 ANQGSEA. There are 14 residues in the CDR3. J was trimmed by 8 bases and V by 5 bases; bases with no gene match: 11. CDR3 sequence: CSVTGQGAIDEQFF. The CDR3 DNA reads TGCAGCGTTACGGGTCAGGGGGCGATTGATGAGCAGTTCTTC.

The gene calls are TRBV13 and TRBJ2-3; 9 nucleotides line up with TRBD1. After removal of 3 bases from V and 8 bases from J, the junction contained 9 bases not matched to a gene. The germline gives CDR1 PRHDT, CDR2 FYEKMQ (reference sequence). The CDR3 runs to 15 residues. CDR3 DNA sequence: TGTGCCAGCAGCTTCAAGACAGGGGGAGGTAGTACGCAGTATTTT. Translated, it gives CASSFKTGGGSTQYF.

V usage is TRBV12-3 or TRBV12-4 and J usage is TRBJ2-4; tentatively, D is TRBD1 (5 bases). The CDR3 runs to 14 residues. V lost 0 bases and J 7 bases, leaving 10 bases between the germline ends. The CDR3 protein is CASSLAGVGNIQYF. The CDR3 DNA reads as TGTGCCAGCAGTTTAGCAGGGGTAGGCAACATTCAGTACTTC.

The rearrangement uses TRBV14 and TRBJ2-1; no clear D. Germline lookup yields CDR1 SGHDN and CDR2 FVKESK. The ends were cut back, 1 base at V and 7 bases at J, with 8 bases in the middle. This CDR3 has 13 amino acids. CDR3 protein: CASSQVLANEQFF. CDR3 bases: TGTGCCAGCAGCCAAGTTCTGGCGAATGAGCAGTTCTTC.

This clonotype came up a few times. This rearrangement joins TRBV7-2 to TRBJ2-4; TRBD2 might be the D (5 bases). This CDR3 has 15 amino acids. V dropped 6 bases and J dropped 1 base, with 13 bases sitting between them. CDR1 is SGHTA and CDR2 is FQGNSA in the germline V gene. The CDR3 nucleotides read TGTGCCAGCAGACTAGGCGGCGGGGCCAAAAACATTCAGTACTTC. It is translated as CASRLGGGAKNIQYF.

The chain links TRBV29-1 to TRBJ2-7; 7 bases fit TRBD1. The end of the DNA aligns better with TRBJ2-5, so the J call may be wrong. This CDR3 has 14 residues. Germline CDR1 reads SQVTM; CDR2 reads ANQGSEA. The CDR3 protein is CSVQGGPEQETQYF. The CDR3, as DNA: TGCAGCGTTCAAGGGGGCCCCGAACAAGAGACCCAGTACTTC.